The 22 T cell receptor beta chains below were found in one sample sequenced in a study of blood T cell repertoires in COVID-19. The method was immunoSEQ multiplex PCR; TCRdb's version includes in-frame clones alone and lacks a portion of them. The data contain about 320,000 clones, 80% to 90% of them singletons. The specimen was peripheral blood. The receptors come from a man between 18 and 29 years old who had recovered from COVID-19.

This rearrangement joins TRBV9 to TRBJ2-6; 8 nucleotides match TRBD2. Losses at the gene ends were 5 bases for V and 4 bases for J; bases not matched to a gene: 8. Per the germline V gene, CDR1 is SGDLS and CDR2 is YYNGEE. This CDR3 spans 16 amino acids. The CDR3 region has the DNA TGTGCCAGCAGGACGGGAGGGGGTTCCGGGGCCAACGTCCTGACTTTC. This translates into CASRTGGGSGANVLTF.

This clone was picked up a small number of times. The chain employs TRBV3-1 (or the pseudogene TRBV3-2) and TRBJ1-5, with no clear D. Germline assignment: CDR1 LGHDT and CDR2 YNNKEL (reference sequence). CDR3 length equals 16 residues. The V end lost 0 bases, the J end lost 0 bases, and 9 bases lay between the germline ends. The CDR3 nucleotides read TGTGCCAGCAGCCAAGATATCCACGGTAGCAATCAGCCCCAGCATTTT. Translating gives CASSQDIHGSNQPQHF.

The chain combines TRBV6-5 with TRBJ2-5; 7 bases are a match to TRBD1. Per the germline V gene, CDR1 is MNHEY and CDR2 is SVGAGI. V lost 5 bases to trimming and J lost 1 base; unmatched junction nucleotides: 4. This CDR3 region has 14 residues. CDR3 DNA: TGTGCCAGCAGTATACAGGGGACCCAAGAGACCCAGTACTTC. Its translation: CASSIQGTQETQYF.

In its sample, this clone was seen a few times. V usage is TRBV7-2 and J usage is TRBJ1-1; tentatively, D is TRBD1 (5 bases). The V and J ends lost 1 base and 0 bases respectively, with 9 bases between them. The CDR3 contains 15 residues. Germline V gives CDR1 SGHTA, CDR2 FQGNSA. DNA for the CDR3: TGTGCCAGCAGCTTAGTTTCAGGGATGAACACTGAAGCTTTCTTT. Its translation: CASSLVSGMNTEAFF.

The genes are TRBV25-1 and TRBJ2-1; TRBD1 matches 9 bases. This CDR3 has 16 residues. Germline V gives CDR1 MGHDK, CDR2 SYGVNS. The junction had 11 bases not matched to a gene; V was cut back by 3 bases and J by 8 bases. In DNA form, the CDR3 reads TGTGCCAGCAGTGAGCTCACAGGGGGCGCGGATGATGAGCAGTTCTTC. Residues: CASSELTGGADDEQFF.

The V call is TRBV6-5, the J call TRBJ2-7; D gene ambiguous. V was trimmed by 7 bases and J by 6 bases, leaving 10 bases between them. The CDR3 is made up of 11 amino acids. From germline, CDR1 is MNHEY and CDR2 SVGAGI. The DNA of the CDR3 is TGTGCCAGCACTAATATTGGCGAGCAGTACTTC. It specifies CASTNIGEQYF.

The chain is built from TRBV11-1 and TRBJ1-2; TRBD1 is a possible D gene (5 bases). The germline CDR1 and CDR2 sequences are SGHAT and FQDESV (reference sequence). This CDR3 comprises 14 residues. V shed 5 bases and J shed 1 base, with 11 bases lying between them. DNA of the CDR3: TGTGCCAGCAGCGAGGCAGGGAATAACTATGGCTACACCTTC. This codes for CASSEAGNNYGYTF.

The chain uses TRBV19 and TRBJ2-7; tentatively, D is TRBD1 (6 bases). Deletions cut 5 bases from V and 2 bases from J, with 13 bases between. Per germline, CDR1 LNHDA and CDR2 SQIVND (reference sequence). CDR3 length equals 14 residues. CDR3 amino acids: CASSLQGTPYEQYF. CDR3 nucleotides: TGTGCCAGTAGTTTGCAGGGGACCCCCTACGAGCAGTACTTC. Combining the CDR3 with reference TRBV19 and TRBJ2-7 gives the whole variable domain DGGITQSPKYLFRKEGQNVTLSCEQNLNHDAMYWYRQDPGQGLRLIYYSQIVNDFQKGDIAEGYSVSREKKESFPLTVTSAQKNPTAFYLCASSLQGTPYEQYFGPGTRLTVT.

The genes are TRBV30 and TRBJ1-2; D gene ambiguous. V was clipped by 5 bases and J by 0 bases, with 13 bases between them. Germline V gene lookup returns CDR1 GTSNPN and CDR2 SVGIG (reference sequence). This CDR3 spans 14 amino acids. The DNA of the CDR3 is TGTGCCTGGTCCCCCGCGGCTGCTAACTATGGCTACACCTTC. It translates to CAWSPAAANYGYTF.

The rearrangement joins TRBV5-1 to TRBJ2-7; 7 bases fit TRBD1. CDR1 SGHRS and CDR2 YFSETQ come from the germline V gene. V gave up 0 bases and J gave up 6 bases; unmatched junction bases: 3. The CDR3 is 13 amino acids. Here the CDR3 DNA reads TGCGCCAGCAGCTTGGCGACAGGGAGCGAGCAGTACTTC. Its protein product is CASSLATGSEQYF.

The chain links TRBV5-1 to TRBJ2-3, with 9 bases that match TRBD1. The CDR3 contains 17 residues. With V trimmed by 4 bases and J by 3 bases, 12 bases remained unmatched. Germline CDR1 SGHRS, CDR2 YFSETQ. This chain's CDR3 is CASSKDRGPIWTDTQYF. The CDR3 DNA follows: TGCGCCAGCAGCAAGGACAGGGGACCCATCTGGACAGATACGCAGTATTTT.

A single count supports this clone. CDR3 residues: CASSPYSWNTEAFF. CDR3 nucleotide sequence: TGTGCCAGTAGTCCTTATAGTTGGAACACTGAAGCTTTCTTT. The genes are TRBV19 and TRBJ1-1; D remains unclear. The ends were cut back, 5 bases at V and 1 base at J, with 11 bases in the middle. Germline-derived CDR1 and CDR2 are LNHDA and SQIVND (reference sequence). The CDR3 totals 14 residues.

In regard to this clone: This specimen includes other DNA sequences encoding the same CDR3. The rearrangement links TRBV3-1 (or the pseudogene TRBV3-2) to TRBJ1-1; D call uncertain. This CDR3 has 13 amino acids. Trimming left V 0 bases short and J 5 bases short, with 7 bases between. The germline CDR1 and CDR2 sequences are LGHDT and YNNKEL (reference sequence). CDR3 in amino acids: CASSQDRATEAFF. CDR3 bases: TGTGCCAGCAGCCAAGATCGCGCGACTGAAGCTTTCTTT.

The chain has TRBV6-5 and TRBJ2-2; TRBD1 aligns across 7 bases. Looked up from germline, CDR1 is MNHEY and CDR2 is SVGAGI. Trimming cost V 4 bases and J 5 bases; bases outside gene matches: 4. The CDR3 loop spans 14 amino acids. The CDR3 loop reads CASSLTGLTGELFF. The DNA of the CDR3 is TGTGCCAGCAGTTTGACAGGGTTAACCGGGGAGCTGTTTTTT.

The J gene is TRBJ2-1, the V gene TRBV14; TRBD2 agrees at 9 bases. The CDR3 is 16 residues long. The ends lost 6 bases at V and 6 bases at J; junction bases unmatched: 12. The germline gives CDR1 SGHDN, CDR2 FVKESK. The CDR3 region is CASSPPTSGPRNEQFF. The CDR3 DNA reads as TGTGCCAGCAGTCCTCCGACTAGCGGACCACGCAATGAGCAGTTCTTC. Looking up the rest from reference TRBV14 and TRBJ2-1 gives the full variable domain: EAGVTQFPSHSVIEKGQTVTLRCDPISGHDNLYWYRRVMGKEIKFLLHFVKESKQDESGMPNNRFLAERTGGTYSTLKVQPAELEDSGVYFCASSPPTSGPRNEQFFGPGTRLTVL.

The chain couples TRBV10-3 to TRBJ2-1, with TRBD1 matching 11 bases. Germline V gene lookup returns CDR1 ENHRY and CDR2 SYGVKD. Germline trimming cut 3 bases from V and 7 bases from J; bases unmatched to any gene: 2. This CDR3 is 14 amino acids long. The CDR3 is CAISDRDRGNEQFF. CDR3 nucleotide sequence: TGTGCCATCAGTGATCGGGACAGGGGGAATGAGCAGTTCTTC.

The chain is built from TRBV7-6 and TRBJ2-7; 7 bases are a match to TRBD1. The V gene's germline CDR1 is SGHVS and CDR2 FNYEAQ. The CDR3 is 14 residues long. V lost 1 base, J lost 3 bases, and 3 bases stayed unmatched. The CDR3 sequence is CASSLERDSYEQYF. The CDR3 bases are TGTGCCAGCAGCTTAGAACGGGACAGCTACGAGCAGTACTTC.

The chain combines TRBV11-2 with TRBJ2-3, with unresolved D. The germline V and J ends were trimmed by 1 base and 6 bases, with 5 bases remaining between them. The CDR3 sequence is 12 residues long. The germline V gene encodes CDR1 SGHAT and CDR2 FQNNGV. CDR3: CASSLAVDTQYF. CDR3 bases: TGTGCCAGCAGCTTAGCAGTGGATACGCAGTATTTT.

The rearrangement joins TRBV29-1 to TRBJ2-1; D is perhaps TRBD1 (5 bases). Trimming shortened V by 5 bases and J by 10 bases, and 21 bases separated the two germline ends. The CDR3 is 14 amino acids. Germline loops: CDR1 SQVTM, CDR2 ANQGSEA. The CDR3 loop reads CSVKGLTAPLEQFF. CDR3 nucleotide sequence: TGCAGCGTTAAGGGCCTGACAGCCCCGCTAGAGCAGTTCTTC.

This clone has just one count. This chain connects TRBV27 to TRBJ1-1, with 7 positions matching TRBD1. CDR3 size: 18 residues. Germline V gives CDR1 MNHEY, CDR2 SMNVEV (reference sequence). With 0 bases clipped from V and 4 bases from J, the junction kept 14 bases outside the gene matches. The CDR3 DNA sequence: TGTGCCAGCAGTTTATCGACAATGACAGGGCCGGGTTTCACTGAAGCTTTCTTT. Encoded protein: CASSLSTMTGPGFTEAFF.

The chain combines TRBV5-1 with TRBJ2-7; possibly TRBD2 for D (6 bases). CDR3 length: 14 residues. CDR1 is SGHRS, CDR2 YFSETQ, per germline. The germline V and J ends were trimmed by 0 bases and 4 bases, with 11 bases remaining between them. This CDR3 is CASSLVGGEYEQYF. As DNA, the CDR3 is TGCGCCAGCAGCTTGGTGGGGGGTGAGTACGAGCAGTACTTC.

The genes are TRBV7-9 and TRBJ2-3, with TRBD2 identical over 10 bases. Germline assignment: CDR1 SEHNR and CDR2 FQNEAQ (reference sequence). The CDR3 spans 16 residues. V lost 4 bases and J lost 1; bases outside the gene matches: 5. The CDR3 bases are TGTGCCAGCAGCTCGTCTCTAGCGGGGGGCACAGATACGCAGTATTTT. Encoded protein: CASSSSLAGGTDTQYF.